Below, 17 T cell receptor beta chains from the same sample are listed, as sequenced in a study of cytomegalovirus exposure and HLA in healthy donors listed by TCRdb under 2017. Library method: the immunoSEQ multiplex PCR assay. Entries here come from immuneACCESS through TCRdb and include only in-frame sequences with V and J called. Some clones fail to appear in such tables; in the studies checked, an unresolved V gene covers under half of the shortfall, and the cause of the remainder is unknown. The sample contains 130,000 to 150,000 clones, 75% to 90% of them found a single time. The ten largest clones capture approximately 9.2% of the sample. Sequences were obtained from PBMCs. Receptors originate from a woman aged 18-29 years in good health and CMV-seropositive.

The chain links TRBV6-1 to TRBJ1-3; maybe TRBD1 (5 bases). The CDR3 has 15 amino acids. Germline V gene sequence: CDR1 MNHNS, CDR2 SASEGT. V lost 2 bases and J 3 bases, leaving 11 bases between the germline ends. The CDR3 nucleotides read TGTGCCAGCAGTGAATTCCGGGGGGGTGGAAACACCATATATTTT. Its protein product is CASSEFRGGGNTIYF.

This clone appeared a single time. The chain couples TRBV6-5 to TRBJ2-1, with unresolved D. Germline assignment: CDR1 MNHEY and CDR2 SVGAGI. The V end lost 5 bases, the J end lost 1 base, and 9 bases lay between the germline ends. This CDR3 has 14 residues. The CDR3 reads CASSPSSSYNEQFF. The CDR3 DNA follows: TGTGCCAGCAGTCCTAGTTCGTCCTACAATGAGCAGTTCTTC.

The chain couples TRBV2 to TRBJ2-2, with D uncertain. Trimming stripped 5 bases from V and 0 bases from J, with 7 bases between. The CDR3 is 14 residues long. Germline V CDR1 and CDR2: SNHLY, FYNNEI. This CDR3 reads CASSFQTNTGELFF. The CDR3 nucleotides read TGTGCCAGCAGTTTTCAGACGAACACCGGGGAGCTGTTTTTT.

The chain has TRBV7-9 and TRBJ2-7; D possibly corresponds to TRBD1 (6 bases). Germline V gene sequence: CDR1 SEHNR, CDR2 FQNEAQ (reference sequence). V was cut by 5 bases and J by 6 bases, with 8 bases left in between. There are 11 residues in the CDR3. CDR3 region: CASSTGPEQYF. The DNA for the CDR3 is TGTGCCAGCAGCACAGGGCCCGAGCAGTACTTC.

The chain joins TRBV28 to TRBJ1-2; D possibly corresponds to TRBD1 (5 bases). V lost 5 bases to trimming and J lost 6 bases, with 25 bases between them. The CDR3 runs 17 residues. Germline V CDR1 and CDR2: MDHEN, SYDVKM. CDR3 sequence reads: CASSLNVQDSGGDGYTF. For the CDR3, the DNA is TGTGCCAGCAGTCTGAACGTCCAGGATAGCGGGGGAGATGGCTACACCTTC.

J is TRBJ1-2 and V is TRBV29-1, with 11 bases aligning to TRBD1. Trimming removed 5 bases from V and 4 bases from J; junction bases left unmatched: 3. The CDR3 sequence is 13 residues long. Germline V CDR1 and CDR2: SQVTM, ANQGSEA. This chain's CDR3 is CSVLGQGVYGYTF. DNA of the CDR3: TGCAGCGTTTTGGGACAGGGGGTCTATGGCTACACCTTC.

The rearrangement joins TRBV5-1 to TRBJ2-5; no reliable D call. In germline, CDR1 is SGHRS, CDR2 YFSETQ. This CDR3 region has 13 residues. Trimming left V 5 bases short and J 4 bases short, with 12 bases between. The CDR3 protein is CASSIGLGETQYF. The CDR3 DNA reads as TGCGCCAGCAGTATCGGGTTGGGAGAGACCCAGTACTTC.

This rearrangement joins TRBV19 to TRBJ2-7, with TRBD1 matching over 7 bases. Looked up from germline, CDR1 is LNHDA and CDR2 is SQIVND (reference sequence). CDR3 size: 14 residues. Trimming took 7 bases from V and 0 from J; bases not matched to a gene: 6. The CDR3 spells CASKTTGTSYEQYF. CDR3 nucleotides: TGTGCCAGTAAGACGACAGGGACCTCCTACGAGCAGTACTTC.

This chain uses TRBV28 with TRBJ2-7, with 8 bases that match TRBD1. Trimming removed 6 bases from V and 1 base from J; junction bases left unmatched: 14. The CDR3 consists of 17 residues. Per germline, CDR1 MDHEN and CDR2 SYDVKM. CDR3: CASSSIWGRGPSYEQYF. The CDR3 DNA reads TGTGCCAGCAGCAGTATCTGGGGCAGGGGGCCGTCCTACGAGCAGTACTTC.

The V and J genes are TRBV29-1 and TRBJ2-5; 9 bases line up with TRBD1. V was clipped by 5 bases and J by 5 bases; unmatched bases: 3. Germline V lookup: CDR1 SQVTM, CDR2 ANQGSEA. This CDR3 has 12 amino acids. CDR3 sequence: CSVTGGGETQYF. Here the CDR3 DNA reads TGCAGCGTTACAGGGGGCGGTGAGACCCAGTACTTC.

This chain links TRBV7-2 with TRBJ2-1; unclear D gene. Germline-derived CDR1 and CDR2 are SGHTA and FQGNSA. The CDR3 consists of 13 residues. Trimming took 1 base from V and 8 from J, leaving 9 bases between them. The CDR3 region has the DNA TGTGCCAGCAGCTTAGGTAGAGAATATGAGCAGTTCTTC. As protein: CASSLGREYEQFF.

The V and J genes are TRBV2 and TRBJ2-5, with D unresolved. Deletions cut 11 bases from V and 2 bases from J, with 12 bases between. Germline V CDR1 and CDR2: SNHLY, FYNNEI. The CDR3 has 12 amino acids. CDR3: CASSAGQETQYF. CDR3 nucleotide sequence: TGTGCCTCCAGCGCCGGGCAAGAGACCCAGTACTTC.

The V call is TRBV6-6, the J call TRBJ2-5; D is uncertain. The CDR3 contains 12 residues. Germline values: CDR1 MNHNY, CDR2 SVGAGI (reference sequence). V was shortened by 2 bases and J by 4 bases, with 5 bases between the two germline ends. CDR3 DNA sequence: TGTGCCAGCAGTTACGTCCGAGAGACCCAGTACTTC. Translation: CASSYVRETQYF.

V and J are TRBV5-1 and TRBJ1-5; D not resolved. Trimming removed 1 base from V and 7 bases from J, with 12 bases in between. The CDR3 sequence is 14 residues long. Germline V gene sequence: CDR1 SGHRS, CDR2 YFSETQ. For the CDR3, the DNA is TGCGCCAGCAGCTTGACCGCCGAAGCGCAGCCCCAGCATTTT. Protein product: CASSLTAEAQPQHF. Full variable domain (remainder filled in from reference TRBV5-1 and TRBJ1-5): KAGVTQTPRYLIKTRGQQVTLSCSPISGHRSVSWYQQTPGQGLQFLFEYFSETQRNKGNFPGRFSGRQFSNSRSEMNVSTLELGDSALYLCASSLTAEAQPQHFGDGTRLSIL.

The chain employs TRBV5-1 and TRBJ2-7; 7 positions match TRBD1. With 4 bases clipped from V and 3 bases from J, the junction kept 4 bases outside the gene matches. Germline loops: CDR1 SGHRS, CDR2 YFSETQ. The CDR3 has 13 amino acids. CDR3 amino acids: CASSPGQFYEQYF. CDR3 nucleotide sequence: TGCGCCAGCAGCCCGGGACAGTTCTACGAGCAGTACTTC.

The rearrangement uses TRBV7-9 and TRBJ1-1; TRBD1 aligns across 8 bases. The CDR3 has 14 amino acids. J gave up 1 base and V 6 bases, and 4 bases lay outside the gene matches. Germline V gene sequence: CDR1 SEHNR, CDR2 FQNEAQ (reference sequence). CDR3 sequence (DNA): TGTGCCAGCAGACCTACAGGGGGGAACACTGAAGCTTTCTTT. Residues: CASRPTGGNTEAFF.

The chain couples TRBV5-1 to TRBJ1-2; 8 positions agree with TRBD1. Trimming took 6 bases from V and 2 from J; bases not matched to a gene: 6. The CDR3 has 14 amino acids. Germline V gene data show CDR1 as SGHRS and CDR2 as YFSETQ. CDR3 coding DNA: TGCGCCAGCACAACAGGGGGGAGAAACTATGGCTACACCTTC. Translated, it gives CASTTGGRNYGYTF.